The T cell receptor beta chain under discussion was sequenced for a study of beta chain features in type 1 diabetes. The investigators reverse transcribed all of the isolated RNA, so they sequenced expressed TCRB transcripts. Sequenced by immunoSEQ multiplex PCR; TCRdb stores in-frame clones only, minus some. The table lists some 410,000 clones, about 10% of them singletons. CDR3 length: 16 amino acids. Germline V gene lookup returns CDR1 SQVTM and CDR2 ANQGSEA. The V and J ends lost 1 base and 2 bases respectively, with 14 bases between them. This clone was seen only a few times. The source material was naive CD4+ T cells from blood. The J gene is TRBJ2-2, the V gene TRBV29-1, with D possibly being TRBD2 (6 bases). This TCR was sampled from a woman younger than 35 in good health. CDR3 nucleotide sequence: TGCAGCGTTGAAGGCACGACCGGGGGTAACACCGGGGAGCTGTTTTTT. Its translation: CSVEGTTGGNTGELFF.